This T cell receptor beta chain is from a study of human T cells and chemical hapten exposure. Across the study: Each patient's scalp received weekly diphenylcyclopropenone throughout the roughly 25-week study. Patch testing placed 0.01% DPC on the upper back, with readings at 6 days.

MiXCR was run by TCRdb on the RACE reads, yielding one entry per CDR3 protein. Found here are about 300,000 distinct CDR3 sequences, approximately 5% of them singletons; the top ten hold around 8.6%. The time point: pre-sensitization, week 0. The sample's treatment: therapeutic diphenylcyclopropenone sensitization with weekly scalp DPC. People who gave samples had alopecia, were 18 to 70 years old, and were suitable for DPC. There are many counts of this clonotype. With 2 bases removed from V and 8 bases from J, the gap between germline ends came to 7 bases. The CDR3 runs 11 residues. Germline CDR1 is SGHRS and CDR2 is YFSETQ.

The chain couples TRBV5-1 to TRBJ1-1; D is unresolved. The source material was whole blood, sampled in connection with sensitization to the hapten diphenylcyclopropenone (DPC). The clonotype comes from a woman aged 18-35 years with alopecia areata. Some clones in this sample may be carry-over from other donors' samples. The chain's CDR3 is CASSFQGEAFF. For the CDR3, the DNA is TGCGCCAGCAGCTTCCAAGGAGAAGCTTTCTTT.